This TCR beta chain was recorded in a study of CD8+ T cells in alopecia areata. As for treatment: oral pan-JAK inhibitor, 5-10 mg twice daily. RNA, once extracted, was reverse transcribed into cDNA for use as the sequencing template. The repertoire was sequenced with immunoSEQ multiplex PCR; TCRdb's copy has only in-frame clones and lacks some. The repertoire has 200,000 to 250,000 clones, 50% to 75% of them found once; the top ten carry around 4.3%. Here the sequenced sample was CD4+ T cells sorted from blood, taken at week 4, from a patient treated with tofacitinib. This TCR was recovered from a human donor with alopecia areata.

This CDR3 reads CASSQDTASGGMDTQYF. CDR3 in DNA: TGCGCCAGCAGCCAAGATACTGCTAGCGGGGGGATGGATACGCAGTATTTT. The chain has TRBV4-3 and TRBJ2-3, with 11 positions matching TRBD2. Unmatched junction bases numbered 8, after V lost 0 bases and J lost 6 bases. This CDR3 is 17 amino acids long. CDR1 and CDR2 from the germline V gene are LGHNA and YSLEER.